This TCR beta chain was obtained from a study of T-cell reconstitution after alpha-beta-depleted transplantation in children. CDR1 SGHRS and CDR2 YFSETQ come from the germline V gene. The CDR3 covers 13 residues. V gave up 3 bases and J gave up 5 bases, with 9 bases separating them. During its preparation, the TCRbeta library received unique molecular identifiers. TCRdb called the PCR reads again in MiXCR, with one record for every CDR3 protein. The sample has approximately 240,000 distinct CDR3 sequences; 9.7% are singletons. Ten or more counts support this clonotype. The clonotype was recovered from a human donor who donated a stem cell graft to a child with SCID. The input for sequencing was PBMCs from the stem cell graft donor, taken from the stem cell graft. The chain links TRBV5-1 to TRBJ2-1; D gene uncertain. CDR3 DNA: TGCGCCAGCAGCTGGTACTGGGACAATGAGCAGTTCTTC. As protein: CASSWYWDNEQFF. The full variable domain, with the rest looked up from reference TRBV5-1 and TRBJ2-1, is KAGVTQTPRYLIKTRGQQVTLSCSPISGHRSVSWYQQTPGQGLQFLFEYFSETQRNKGNFPGRFSGRQFSNSRSEMNVSTLELGDSALYLCASSWYWDNEQFFGPGTRLTVL.